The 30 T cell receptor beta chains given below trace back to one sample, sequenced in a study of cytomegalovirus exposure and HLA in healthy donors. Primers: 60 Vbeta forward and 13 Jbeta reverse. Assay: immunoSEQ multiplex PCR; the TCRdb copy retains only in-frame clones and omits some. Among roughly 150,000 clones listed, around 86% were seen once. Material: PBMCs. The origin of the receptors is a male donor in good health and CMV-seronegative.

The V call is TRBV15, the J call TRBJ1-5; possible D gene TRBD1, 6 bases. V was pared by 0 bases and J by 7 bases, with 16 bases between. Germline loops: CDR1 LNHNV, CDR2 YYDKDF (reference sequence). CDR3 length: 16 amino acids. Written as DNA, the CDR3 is TGTGCCACCAGCAGAGATAGAGGCAGGGGAGGGCAGCCCCAGCATTTT. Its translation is CATSRDRGRGGQPQHF.

DNA for the CDR3: TGTGCCAGTAGCCCTCAGGGGCTTAGACGAGGCACTGAAGCTTTCTTT. Translating it yields CASSPQGLRRGTEAFF. The rearrangement uses TRBV19 and TRBJ1-1, with D perhaps matching TRBD1 (6 bases). CDR1 and CDR2 (germline): LNHDA, SQIVND (reference sequence). Trimming removed 6 bases from V and 4 bases from J, with 21 bases in between. This CDR3 has 16 residues.

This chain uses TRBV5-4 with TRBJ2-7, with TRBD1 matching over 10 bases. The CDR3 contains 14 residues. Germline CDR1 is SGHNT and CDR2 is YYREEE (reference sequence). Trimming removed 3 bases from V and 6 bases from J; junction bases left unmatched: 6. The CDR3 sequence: CASSWDRGWVEQYF. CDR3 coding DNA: TGTGCCAGCAGCTGGGACAGGGGATGGGTCGAGCAGTACTTC.

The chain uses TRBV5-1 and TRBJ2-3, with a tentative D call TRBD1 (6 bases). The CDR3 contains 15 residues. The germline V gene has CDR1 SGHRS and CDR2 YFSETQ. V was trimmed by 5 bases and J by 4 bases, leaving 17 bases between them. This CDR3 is CASSRHRDPPDTQYF. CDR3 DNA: TGCGCCAGCAGTCGGCACAGGGACCCTCCAGATACGCAGTATTTT.

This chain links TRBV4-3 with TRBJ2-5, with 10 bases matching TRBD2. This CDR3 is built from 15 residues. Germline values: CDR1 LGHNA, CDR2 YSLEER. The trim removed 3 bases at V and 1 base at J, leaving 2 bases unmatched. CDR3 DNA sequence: TGCGCCAGCAGCCAGGGACTAGCGACCCAAGAGACCCAGTACTTC. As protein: CASSQGLATQETQYF.

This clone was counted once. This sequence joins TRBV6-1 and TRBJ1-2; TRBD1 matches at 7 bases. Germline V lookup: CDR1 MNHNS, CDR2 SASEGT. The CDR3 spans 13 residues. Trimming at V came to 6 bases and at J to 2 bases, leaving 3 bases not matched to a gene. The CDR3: CASSPDRNYGYTF. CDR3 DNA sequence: TGTGCCAGCAGCCCGGACAGGAACTATGGCTACACCTTC.

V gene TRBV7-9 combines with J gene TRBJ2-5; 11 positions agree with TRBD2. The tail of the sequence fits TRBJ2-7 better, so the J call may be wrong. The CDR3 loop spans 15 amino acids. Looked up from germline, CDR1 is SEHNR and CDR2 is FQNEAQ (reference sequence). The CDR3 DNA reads TGTGCCAGCAGCCCGACTAGCGGGGATGCCTACGAGCAGTACTTC. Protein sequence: CASSPTSGDAYEQYF.

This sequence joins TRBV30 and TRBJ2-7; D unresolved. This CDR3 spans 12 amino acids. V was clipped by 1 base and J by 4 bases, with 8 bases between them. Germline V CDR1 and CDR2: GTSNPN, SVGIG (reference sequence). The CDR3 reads CAWSGSGYEQYF. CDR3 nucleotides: TGTGCCTGGAGTGGGTCAGGATACGAGCAGTACTTC.

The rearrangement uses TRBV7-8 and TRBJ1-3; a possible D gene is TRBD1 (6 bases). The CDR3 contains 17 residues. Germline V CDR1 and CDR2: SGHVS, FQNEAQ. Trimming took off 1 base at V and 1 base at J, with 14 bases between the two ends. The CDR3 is CASSLVGGQTSGNTIYF. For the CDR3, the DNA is TGTGCCAGCAGCTTAGTGGGGGGGCAGACTTCTGGAAACACCATATATTTT.

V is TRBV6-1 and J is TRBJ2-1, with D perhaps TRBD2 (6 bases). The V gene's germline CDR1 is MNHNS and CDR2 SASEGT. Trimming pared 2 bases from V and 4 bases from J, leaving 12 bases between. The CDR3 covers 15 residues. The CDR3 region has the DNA TGTGCCAGCAGTGAAATGCTAGCGATGTACAATGAGCAGTTCTTC. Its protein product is CASSEMLAMYNEQFF.

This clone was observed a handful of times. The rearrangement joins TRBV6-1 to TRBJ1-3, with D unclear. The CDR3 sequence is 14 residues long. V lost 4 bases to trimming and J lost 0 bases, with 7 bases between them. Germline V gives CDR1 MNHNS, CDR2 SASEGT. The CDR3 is CASSVQHSGNTIYF. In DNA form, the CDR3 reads TGTGCCAGCAGTGTACAGCACTCTGGAAACACCATATATTTT.

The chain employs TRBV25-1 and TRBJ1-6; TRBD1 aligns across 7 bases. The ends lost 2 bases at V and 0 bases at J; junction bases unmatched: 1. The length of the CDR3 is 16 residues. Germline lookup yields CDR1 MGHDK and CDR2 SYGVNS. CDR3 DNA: TGTGCCAGCAGTGAACCAGGGGGCTCCTATAATTCACCCCTCCACTTT. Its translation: CASSEPGGSYNSPLHF.

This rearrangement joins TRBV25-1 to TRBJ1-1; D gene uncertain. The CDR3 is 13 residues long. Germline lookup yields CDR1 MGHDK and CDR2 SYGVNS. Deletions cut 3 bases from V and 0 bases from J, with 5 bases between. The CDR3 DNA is TGTGCCAGCAGTGAGGACTTGAACACTGAAGCTTTCTTT. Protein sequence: CASSEDLNTEAFF.

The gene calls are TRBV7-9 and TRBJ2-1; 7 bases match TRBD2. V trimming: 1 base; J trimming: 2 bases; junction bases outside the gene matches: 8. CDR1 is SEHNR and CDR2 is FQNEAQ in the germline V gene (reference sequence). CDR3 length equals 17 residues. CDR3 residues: CASSLGASGYPYNEQFF. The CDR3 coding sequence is TGTGCCAGCAGCTTAGGGGCTAGCGGATACCCCTACAATGAGCAGTTCTTC.

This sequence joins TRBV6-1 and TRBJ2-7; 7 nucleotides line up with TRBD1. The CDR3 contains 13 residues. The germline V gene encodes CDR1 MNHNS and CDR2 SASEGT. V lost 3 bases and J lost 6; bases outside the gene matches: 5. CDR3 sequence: CASSEENRGEQYF. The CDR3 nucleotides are TGTGCCAGCAGTGAGGAAAACAGGGGCGAGCAGTACTTC.

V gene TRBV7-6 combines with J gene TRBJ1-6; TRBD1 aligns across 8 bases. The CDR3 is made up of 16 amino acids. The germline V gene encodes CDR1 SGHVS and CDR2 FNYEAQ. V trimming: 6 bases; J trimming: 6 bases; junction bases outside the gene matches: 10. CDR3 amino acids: CASRSGTGGRNSPLHF. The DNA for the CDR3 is TGTGCCAGCAGGAGTGGAACAGGGGGTCGTAATTCACCCCTCCACTTT.

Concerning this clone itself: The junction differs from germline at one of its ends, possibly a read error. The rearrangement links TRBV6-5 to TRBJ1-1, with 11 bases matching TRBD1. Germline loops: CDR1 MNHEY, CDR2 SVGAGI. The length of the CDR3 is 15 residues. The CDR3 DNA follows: TGTGCCAGCAGTTACTCCTTCGGACAGGGGGCTGACGCTTTCTTT. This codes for CASSYSFGQGADAFF.

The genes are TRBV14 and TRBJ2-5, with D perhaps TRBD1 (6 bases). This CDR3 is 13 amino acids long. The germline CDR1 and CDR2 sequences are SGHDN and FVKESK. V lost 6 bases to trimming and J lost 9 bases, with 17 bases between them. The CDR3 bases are TGTGCCAGCAGTCCTGACAGGCACTACGCCCAGTACTTC. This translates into CASSPDRHYAQYF.

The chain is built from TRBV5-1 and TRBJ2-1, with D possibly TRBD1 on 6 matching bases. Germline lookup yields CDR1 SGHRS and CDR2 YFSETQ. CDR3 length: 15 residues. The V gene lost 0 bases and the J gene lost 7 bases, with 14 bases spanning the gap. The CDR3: CASSLGGSRGNEQFF. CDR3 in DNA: TGCGCCAGCAGCTTGGGGGGCTCGAGGGGGAATGAGCAGTTCTTC. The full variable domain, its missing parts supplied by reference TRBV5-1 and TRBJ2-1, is KAGVTQTPRYLIKTRGQQVTLSCSPISGHRSVSWYQQTPGQGLQFLFEYFSETQRNKGNFPGRFSGRQFSNSRSEMNVSTLELGDSALYLCASSLGGSRGNEQFFGPGTRLTVL.

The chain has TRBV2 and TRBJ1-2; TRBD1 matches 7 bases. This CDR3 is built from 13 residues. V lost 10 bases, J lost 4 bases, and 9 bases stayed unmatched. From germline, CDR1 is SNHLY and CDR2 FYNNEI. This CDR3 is CANRQGQIYGYTF. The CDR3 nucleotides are TGTGCCAACCGACAGGGCCAAATCTATGGCTACACCTTC. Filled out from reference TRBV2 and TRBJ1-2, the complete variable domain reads EPEVTQTPSHQVTQMGQEVILRCVPISNHLYFYWYRQILGQKVEFLVSFYNNEISEKSEIFDDQFSVERPDGSNFTLKIRSTKLEDSAMYFCANRQGQIYGYTFGSGTRLTVV.

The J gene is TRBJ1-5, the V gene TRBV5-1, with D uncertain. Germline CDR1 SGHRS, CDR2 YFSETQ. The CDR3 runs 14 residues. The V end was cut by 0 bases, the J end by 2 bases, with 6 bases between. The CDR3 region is CASSLESGNQPQHF. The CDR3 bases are TGCGCCAGCAGCTTGGAAAGCGGCAATCAGCCCCAGCATTTT. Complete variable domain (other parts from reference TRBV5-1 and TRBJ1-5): KAGVTQTPRYLIKTRGQQVTLSCSPISGHRSVSWYQQTPGQGLQFLFEYFSETQRNKGNFPGRFSGRQFSNSRSEMNVSTLELGDSALYLCASSLESGNQPQHFGDGTRLSIL.

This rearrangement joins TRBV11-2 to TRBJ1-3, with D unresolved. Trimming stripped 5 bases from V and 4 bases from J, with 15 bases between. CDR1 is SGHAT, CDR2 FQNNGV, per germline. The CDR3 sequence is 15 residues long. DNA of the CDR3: TGTGCCAGCAGCCCGGCAGGCGGGCTGGGAAACACCATATATTTT. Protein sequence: CASSPAGGLGNTIYF.

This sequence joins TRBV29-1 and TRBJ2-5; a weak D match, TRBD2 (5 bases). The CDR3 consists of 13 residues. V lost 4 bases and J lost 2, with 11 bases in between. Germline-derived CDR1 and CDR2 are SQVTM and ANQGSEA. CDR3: CSVVGSEQETQYF. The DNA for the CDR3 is TGCAGCGTTGTGGGGAGTGAGCAAGAGACCCAGTACTTC.

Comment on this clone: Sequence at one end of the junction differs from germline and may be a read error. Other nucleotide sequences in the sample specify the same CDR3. Written as DNA, the CDR3 is TGCGCCAGCAGCCCGGATGTCAGCAAAAGCGGTCAGCCCCAGCATTTC. Its protein product is CASSPDVSKSGQPQHF. The rearrangement uses TRBV5-1 and TRBJ1-5; no reliable D call. The CDR3 has 16 amino acids. Germline CDR1 SGHRS, CDR2 YFSETQ. The variable domain in full, completed from reference TRBV5-1 and TRBJ1-5, reads KAGVTQTPRYLIKTRGQQVTLSCSPISGHRSVSWYQQTPGQGLQFLFEYFSETQRNKGNFPGRFSGRQFSNSRSEMNVSTLELGDSALYLCASSPDVSKSGQPQHFGDGTRLSIL.

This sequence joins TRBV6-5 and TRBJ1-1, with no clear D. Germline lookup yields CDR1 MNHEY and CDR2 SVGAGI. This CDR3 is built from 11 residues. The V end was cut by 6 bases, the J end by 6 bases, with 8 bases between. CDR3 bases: TGTGCCAGCAGGGACTTCGCTGAAGCTTTCTTT. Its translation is CASRDFAEAFF.

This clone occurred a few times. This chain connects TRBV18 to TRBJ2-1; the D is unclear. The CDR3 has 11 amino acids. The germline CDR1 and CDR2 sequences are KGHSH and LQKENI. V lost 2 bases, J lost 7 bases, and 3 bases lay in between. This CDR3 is CASSPENEQFF. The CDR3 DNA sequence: TGTGCCAGCTCACCAGAGAATGAGCAGTTCTTC.

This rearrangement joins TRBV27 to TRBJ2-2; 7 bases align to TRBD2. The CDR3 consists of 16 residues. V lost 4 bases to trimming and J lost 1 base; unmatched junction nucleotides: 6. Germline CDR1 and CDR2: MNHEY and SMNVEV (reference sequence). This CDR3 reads CASSSYRGENTGELFF. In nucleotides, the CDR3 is TGTGCCAGCAGTTCTTATCGGGGGGAGAACACCGGGGAGCTGTTTTTT.

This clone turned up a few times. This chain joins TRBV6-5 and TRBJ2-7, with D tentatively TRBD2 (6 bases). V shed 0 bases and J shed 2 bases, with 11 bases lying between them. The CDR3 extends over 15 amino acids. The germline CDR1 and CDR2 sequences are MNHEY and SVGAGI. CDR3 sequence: CASSYSSGSAYEQYF. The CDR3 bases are TGTGCCAGCAGTTACTCGTCCGGGAGCGCCTACGAGCAGTACTTC.

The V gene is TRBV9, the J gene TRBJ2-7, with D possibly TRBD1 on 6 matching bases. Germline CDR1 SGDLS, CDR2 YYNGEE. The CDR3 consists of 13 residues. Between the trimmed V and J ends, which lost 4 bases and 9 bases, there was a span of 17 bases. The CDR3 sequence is CASSPRTSDRQYF. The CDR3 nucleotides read TGTGCCAGCAGCCCTCGGACGTCGGACAGGCAGTACTTC. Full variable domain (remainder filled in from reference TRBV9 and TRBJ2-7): DSGVTQTPKHLITATGQRVTLRCSPRSGDLSVYWYQQSLDQGLQFLIQYYNGEERAKGNILERFSAQQFPDLHSELNLSSLELGDSALYFCASSPRTSDRQYFGPGTRLTVT.

CDR3 sequence (DNA): TGTGCCAGCAGCTTAGTTGGGACAGCGAACACCGGGGAGCTGTTTTTT. Its protein product is CASSLVGTANTGELFF. J is TRBJ2-2 and V is TRBV7-2; 7 bases agree with TRBD1. This CDR3 is built from 16 residues. Germline loops: CDR1 SGHTA, CDR2 FQGNSA. Trimming cost V 1 base and J 0 bases; bases outside gene matches: 2.